This T cell receptor beta chain was profiled in a study of brain T cells in children with intractable seizures. Study outcomes and limitations: Known viral epitope-specific CDR3s closely matched each case's top public brain CDR3. Pre- and post-surgery blood differed in depth, so pre-surgery absences may be undersampling.

Remarks on this clone: The antigen remains unidentified.

Repertoires were generated with immunoSEQ multiplex PCR, while TCRdb's copy carries only in-frame clones and drops some. The table records roughly 3,600 clones, about 73% of them present only once. Only cases whose brain tissue showed the highest T cell transcript signatures were sequenced. Pre-surgery treatment included at least one anti-epileptic drug. Looked up from germline, CDR1 is MNHEY and CDR2 is SVGAGI. Trimming shortened V by 8 bases and J by 4 bases, and 19 bases separated the two germline ends. The CDR3 spans 15 residues. This TCR was recovered from a girl aged 2 to 10 with Rasmussen encephalitis and intractable seizures. The chain couples TRBV6-5 to TRBJ2-3, with D uncertain. This sample comprised resected brain tissue, obtained at surgery. This chain's CDR3 is CASREKHPSADTQYF. CDR3 bases: TGTGCCAGCCGAGAAAAACATCCTTCGGCAGATACGCAGTATTTT.